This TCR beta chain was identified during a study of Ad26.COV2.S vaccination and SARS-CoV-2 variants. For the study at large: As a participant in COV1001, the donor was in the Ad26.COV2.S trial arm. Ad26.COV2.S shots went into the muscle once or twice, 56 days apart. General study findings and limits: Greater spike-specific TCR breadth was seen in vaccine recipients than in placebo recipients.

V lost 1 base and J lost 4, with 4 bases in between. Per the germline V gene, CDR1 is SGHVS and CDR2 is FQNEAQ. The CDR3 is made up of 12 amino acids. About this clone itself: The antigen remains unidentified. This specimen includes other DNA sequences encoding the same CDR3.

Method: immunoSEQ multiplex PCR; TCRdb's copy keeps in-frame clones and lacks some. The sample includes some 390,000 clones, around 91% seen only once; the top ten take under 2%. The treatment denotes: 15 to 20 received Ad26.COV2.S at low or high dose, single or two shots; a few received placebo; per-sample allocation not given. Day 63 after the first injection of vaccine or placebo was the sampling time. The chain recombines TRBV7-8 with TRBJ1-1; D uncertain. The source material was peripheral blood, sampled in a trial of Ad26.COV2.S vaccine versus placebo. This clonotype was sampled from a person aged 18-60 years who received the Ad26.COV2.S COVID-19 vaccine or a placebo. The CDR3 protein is CASSLGPTEAFF. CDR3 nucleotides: TGTGCCAGCAGCTTAGGCCCCACTGAAGCTTTCTTT.